These T cell receptor beta chains were read from a single sample in a study of siplizumab effects on memory and regulatory T cells. Data came from immunoSEQ multiplex PCR; TCRdb stores just in-frame clones and leaves some out. The table has about 50,000 clones, about 88% seen once. Sequencing used naive CD8+ T cells sorted from blood. These receptors were collected from a human donor in good health. Both conserved end residues are part of each CDR3. The order of the fields is V gene, clone size, J gene, D gene, CDR3 DNA, CDR3 protein. A D gene is named only where the DNA matches it firmly. Size tells how often a clone was seen (once, few, many) or the class of an expanded clone, and some rows leave it out.

>TRBV15|once|TRBJ2-5|NA
TGTGCCACCAGCGACCCGGGCCTGGGAGAGACCCAGTACTTC
CATSDPGLGETQYF
>TRBV5-4|NA|TRBJ1-1|TRBD1
TGTGCCAGCAGCTTGTCAGGGGGCATACTACGGAACACTGAAGCTTTCTTT
CASSLSGGILRNTEAFF
>TRBV7-6|NA|TRBJ2-7|NA
TGTGCCAGCAGCGACGGGGCCACCTACGAGCAGTACTTC
CASSDGATYEQYF
>TRBV5-4|NA|TRBJ1-5|NA
TGTGCCAGCAGCATCAGGGGCAATCAGCCCCAGCATTTT
CASSIRGNQPQHF
>TRBV11-2|NA|TRBJ1-5|NA
TGTGCCAGCAGCCTGGGCAGCGTCAATCAGCCCCAGCATTTT
CASSLGSVNQPQHF
>TRBV27|NA|TRBJ1-1|NA
TGTGCCAGCAGACTTTATACAGGGCCCACTGAAGCTTTCTTT
CASRLYTGPTEAFF
>TRBV19|NA|TRBJ1-1|NA
TGTGCCAGTAGTCTGGGCGGGAACACTGAAGCTTTCTTT
CASSLGGNTEAFF
>TRBV5-4|NA|TRBJ2-7|NA
TGTGCCAGCAGCTTGTTAAACGGCCCAGGAGTCGAGCAGTACTTC
CASSLLNGPGVEQYF
>TRBV7-9|NA|TRBJ2-3|NA
TGTGCCAGCAGCTGGGCTAGCGTCGGGGAAGATACGCAGTATTTT
CASSWASVGEDTQYF
>TRBV6-1|NA|TRBJ1-1|NA
TGTGCCAGCAGTGAAGGGGGGCTTAACACTGAAGCTTTCTTT
CASSEGGLNTEAFF
>TRBV6-5|NA|TRBJ2-7|NA
TGTGCCAGCAGTTACGGCAGGGGGGTCTACGAGCAGTACTTC
CASSYGRGVYEQYF
>TRBV28|NA|TRBJ2-7|NA
TGTGCCAGCACCTGGGGGCGTGGGATCTTCTACGAGCAGTACTTC
CASTWGRGIFYEQYF
>TRBV6-4|NA|TRBJ1-5|TRBD1
TGTGCCAGCATACAAACAGGGGAAGGGTATAGCAATCAGCCCCAGCATTTT
CASIQTGEGYSNQPQHF
>TRBV7-2|NA|TRBJ1-6|NA
TGTGCCAGCACCCTCGACCGATCCGCCTATAATTCACCCCTCCACTTT
CASTLDRSAYNSPLHF
>TRBV4-1|NA|TRBJ1-2|NA
TGCGCCAGCAGCCAAGATATCGGGACGGGACTAAACTATGGCTACACCTTC
CASSQDIGTGLNYGYTF
>TRBV4-1|NA|TRBJ1-1|NA
TGCGCCAGCAGCCCCTATGGGAAAGAAGCTTTCTTT
CASSPYGKEAFF
>TRBV7-6|NA|TRBJ2-7|NA
TGTGCCAGCAGCTCGCCGGGTCTCACCCACGAGCAGTACTTC
CASSSPGLTHEQYF
>TRBV19|NA|TRBJ2-1|NA
TGTGCCAGTAGTAACAGTCTTCCCAATGAGCAGTTCTTC
CASSNSLPNEQFF
>TRBV7-3|once|TRBJ2-1|NA
TGTGCCAGCAGCCAGAATCGGCACAATGAGCAGTTCTTC
CASSQNRHNEQFF
>TRBV7-9|once|TRBJ2-3|NA
TGTGCCAGCAGCTCTAAAGACACAGATACGCAGTATTTT
CASSSKDTDTQYF
>TRBV11-1|NA|TRBJ1-1|NA
TGTGCCAGCAGCTTAGCCGCTGGGTCGACAGCTGAAGCTTTCTTT
CASSLAAGSTAEAFF
>TRBV10-2|NA|TRBJ2-7|NA
TGCGCCAGCAGCCCAAACTACACGCCCTACGAGCAGTACTTC
CASSPNYTPYEQYF
>TRBV5-1|NA|TRBJ2-1|NA
TGCGCCAGCAGCTCCTCACTAGCTGACGAGCAGTTCTTC
CASSSSLADEQFF
>TRBV10-1|NA|TRBJ2-5|TRBD2
TGCGCCAGCAGTGGGGGGAGGGCCTTCGGAGAGACCCAGTACTTC
CASSGGRAFGETQYF
>TRBV5-1|NA|TRBJ1-5|NA
TGCGCCATAGGAGGGAGAGGTGGTTATAGCAATCAGCCCCAGCATTTT
CAIGGRGGYSNQPQHF
>TRBV5-1|NA|TRBJ2-7|TRBD2
TGCGCCAGCAGCGTGATAGCGGGAGCCTTCGAGCAGTACTTC
CASSVIAGAFEQYF
>TRBV6-5|NA|TRBJ2-7|TRBD1
TGTGCCAGCAGTTACTCTATACAGGGGGCCATCTACGAGCAGTACTTC
CASSYSIQGAIYEQYF
>TRBV5-1|NA|TRBJ2-4|TRBD1
TGCGCCAACAGGGGAAGGAACATTCAGTACTTC
CANRGRNIQYF
>TRBV9|NA|TRBJ2-7|NA
TGTGCCAGCAGCGTAGTATCCCACGGTGAGCAGTACTTC
CASSVVSHGEQYF
>TRBV9|NA|TRBJ2-5|TRBD2
TGTGCCAGCAGCGCCCCTCGGGGCGGGGGGTATGAAGAGACCCAGTACTTC
CASSAPRGGGYEETQYF
>TRBV5-6|NA|TRBJ1-1|NA
TGTGCCAGCAGCTTGCGGAGGAACACTGAAGCTTTCTTT
CASSLRRNTEAFF
>TRBV4-1|NA|TRBJ2-3|TRBD2
TGCGCCAGCAGCCTCAAACTAGCGGGAGGGACAGATACGCAGTATTTT
CASSLKLAGGTDTQYF
>TRBV2|NA|TRBJ2-2|NA
TGTGCCAGCAGGGTGGACAGCAAATCCACCGGGGAGCTGTTTTTT
CASRVDSKSTGELFF
>TRBV19|NA|TRBJ1-1|NA
TGTGCCAGTAAGGTTTTCACTGAAGCTTTCTTT
CASKVFTEAFF
>TRBV21-1|NA|TRBJ2-5|NA
TGTGCCAGCAGCTCCTCGGAGTGGGGGACTCGCGGGAGGCCCCAAGAGACCCAGTACTTC
CASSSSEWGTRGRPQETQYF
>TRBV30|NA|TRBJ2-7|TRBD1
TGTGCCTGGAGTGCAGGGGGCTCCTACGAGCAGTACTTC
CAWSAGGSYEQYF
>TRBV27|NA|TRBJ2-5|NA
TGTGCCAGCAGTCCTTCTACCTATCAAGAGACCCAGTACTTC
CASSPSTYQETQYF
>TRBV13|NA|TRBJ2-3|NA
TGTGCCAGCAGCTGGACAGATACGCAGTATTTT
CASSWTDTQYF
>TRBV5-4|NA|TRBJ2-7|NA
TGTGCCAGCAGCCCAATTGAGGGAGCCTACGAGCAGTACTTC
CASSPIEGAYEQYF
>TRBV6-5|few|TRBJ1-6|TRBD1
TGTGCCAGCAGTTACGTCGGGACAGGGGATTCACCCCTCCACTTT
CASSYVGTGDSPLHF
>TRBV15|NA|TRBJ1-2|TRBD1
TGTGCCACCAGACCGGACAGGGGGGACTATGGCTACACCTTC
CATRPDRGDYGYTF
>TRBV14|NA|TRBJ2-7|NA
TGTGCCAGCAGCCCCAACTCCTACGAGCAGTACTTC
CASSPNSYEQYF
>TRBV11-1|NA|TRBJ2-7|NA
TGTGCCAGCAGCTATTCCGGGGGTCGCTACGAGCAGTACTTC
CASSYSGGRYEQYF
>TRBV14|once|TRBJ2-4|NA
TGTGCCAGCAGCCAAGAATACGAGGGATGGGAAAACATTCAGTACTTC
CASSQEYEGWENIQYF
>TRBV5-4|NA|TRBJ2-1|NA
TGTGCCAGCAGCTTTGGAAGCGATGAGCAGTTCTTC
CASSFGSDEQFF
>TRBV5-6|NA|TRBJ2-7|NA
TGTGCCAGCAGCTTCCACAGGGAATTTACCTACGAGCGGTACTTC
CASSFHREFTYERYF
>TRBV6-1|NA|TRBJ1-4|NA
TGTGCCACCCAGGGAGGCAGGGGATATGAAAAACTGTTTTTT
CATQGGRGYEKLFF
>TRBV27|NA|TRBJ1-5|TRBD1
TGTGCCAGCAGTGCCGGGACAGGCAATCAGCCCCAGCATTTT
CASSAGTGNQPQHF